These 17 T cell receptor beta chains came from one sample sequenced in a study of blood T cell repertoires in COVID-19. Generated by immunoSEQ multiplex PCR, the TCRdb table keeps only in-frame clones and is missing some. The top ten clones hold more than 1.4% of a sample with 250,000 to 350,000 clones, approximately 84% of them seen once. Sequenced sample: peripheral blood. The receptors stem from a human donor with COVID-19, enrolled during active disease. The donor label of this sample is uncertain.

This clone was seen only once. The CDR3, as DNA: TGTGCCAGCAGCAGACTAGCGAACACCGGGGAGCTGTTTTTT. It encodes CASSRLANTGELFF. V and J are TRBV11-2 and TRBJ2-2, with a possible D match to TRBD2 (6 bases). The ends were cut back, 5 bases at V and 0 bases at J, with 7 bases in the middle. Germline V gene lookup returns CDR1 SGHAT and CDR2 FQNNGV. The CDR3 contains 14 residues.

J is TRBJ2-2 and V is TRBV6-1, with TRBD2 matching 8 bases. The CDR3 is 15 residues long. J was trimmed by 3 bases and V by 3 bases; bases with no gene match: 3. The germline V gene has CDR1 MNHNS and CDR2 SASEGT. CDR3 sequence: CASSDPREDTGELFF. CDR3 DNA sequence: TGTGCCAGCAGTGATCCGCGGGAGGACACCGGGGAGCTGTTTTTT.

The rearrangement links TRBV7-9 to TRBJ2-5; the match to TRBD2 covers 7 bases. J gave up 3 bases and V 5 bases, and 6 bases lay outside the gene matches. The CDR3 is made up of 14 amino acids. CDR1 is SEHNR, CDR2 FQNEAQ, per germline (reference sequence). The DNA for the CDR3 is TGTGCCAGCAGCCGACGACTAGCTGAAGAGACCCAGTACTTC. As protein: CASSRRLAEETQYF.

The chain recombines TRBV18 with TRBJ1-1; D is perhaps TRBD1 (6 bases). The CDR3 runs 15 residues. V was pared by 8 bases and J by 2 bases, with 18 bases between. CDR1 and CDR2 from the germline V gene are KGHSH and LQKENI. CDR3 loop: CASLLTGYINTEAFF. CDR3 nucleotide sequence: TGTGCCAGCCTACTTACAGGGTACATAAACACTGAAGCTTTCTTT.

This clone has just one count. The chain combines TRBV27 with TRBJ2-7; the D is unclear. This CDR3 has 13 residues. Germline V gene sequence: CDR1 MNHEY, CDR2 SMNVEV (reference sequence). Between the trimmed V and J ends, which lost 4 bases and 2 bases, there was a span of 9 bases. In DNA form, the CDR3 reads TGTGCCAGCAGTTCGTACGGTGCCTACGAGCAGTACTTC. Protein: CASSSYGAYEQYF.

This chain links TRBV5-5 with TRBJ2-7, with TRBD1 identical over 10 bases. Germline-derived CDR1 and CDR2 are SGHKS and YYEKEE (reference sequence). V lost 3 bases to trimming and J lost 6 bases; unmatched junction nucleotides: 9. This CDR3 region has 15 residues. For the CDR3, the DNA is TGTGCCAGCAGCTGGGCCCCGGACAGGGGGGTCGAGCAGTACTTC. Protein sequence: CASSWAPDRGVEQYF.

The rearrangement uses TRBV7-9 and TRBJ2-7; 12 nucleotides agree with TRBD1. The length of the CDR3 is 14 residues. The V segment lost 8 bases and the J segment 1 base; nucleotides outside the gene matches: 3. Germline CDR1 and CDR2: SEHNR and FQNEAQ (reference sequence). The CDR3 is CASGTGGWSYEQYF. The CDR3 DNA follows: TGTGCCAGCGGGACAGGGGGCTGGTCCTACGAGCAGTACTTC.

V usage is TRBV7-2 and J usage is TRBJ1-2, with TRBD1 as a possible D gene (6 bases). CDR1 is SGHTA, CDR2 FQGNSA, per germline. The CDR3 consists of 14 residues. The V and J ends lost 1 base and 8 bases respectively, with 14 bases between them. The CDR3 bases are TGTGCCAGCAGCTTAGTAGGGGGGGAGGGAGGCTACACCTTC. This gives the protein CASSLVGGEGGYTF.

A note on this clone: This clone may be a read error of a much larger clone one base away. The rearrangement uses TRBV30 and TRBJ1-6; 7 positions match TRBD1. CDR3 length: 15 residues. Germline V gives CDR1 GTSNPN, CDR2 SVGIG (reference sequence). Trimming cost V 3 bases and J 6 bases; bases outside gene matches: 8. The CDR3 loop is CAWSGQEAANSPLHF. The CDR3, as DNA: TGTGCCTGGAGCGGACAGGAGGCCGCTAATTCACCCCTCCACTTT.

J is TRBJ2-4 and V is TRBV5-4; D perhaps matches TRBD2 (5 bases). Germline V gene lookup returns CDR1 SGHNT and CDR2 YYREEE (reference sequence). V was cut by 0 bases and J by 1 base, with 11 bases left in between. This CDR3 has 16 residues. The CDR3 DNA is TGTGCCAGCAGCTTGGATCTTTCGGGGGCCAAAAACATTCAGTACTTC. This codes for CASSLDLSGAKNIQYF.

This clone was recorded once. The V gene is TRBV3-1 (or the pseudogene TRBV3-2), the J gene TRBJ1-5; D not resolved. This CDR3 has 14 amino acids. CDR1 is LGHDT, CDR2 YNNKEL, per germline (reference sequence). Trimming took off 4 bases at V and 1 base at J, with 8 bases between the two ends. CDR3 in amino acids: CASSRTGSNQPQHF. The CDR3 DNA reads TGTGCCAGCAGCCGAACCGGGAGCAATCAGCCCCAGCATTTT.

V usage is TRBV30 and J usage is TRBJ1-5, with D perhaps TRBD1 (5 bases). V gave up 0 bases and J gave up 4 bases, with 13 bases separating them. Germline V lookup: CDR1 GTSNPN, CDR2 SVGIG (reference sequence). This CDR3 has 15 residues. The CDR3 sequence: CAWSVGRRENQPQHF. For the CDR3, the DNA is TGTGCCTGGAGTGTAGGTCGCAGGGAAAATCAGCCCCAGCATTTT.

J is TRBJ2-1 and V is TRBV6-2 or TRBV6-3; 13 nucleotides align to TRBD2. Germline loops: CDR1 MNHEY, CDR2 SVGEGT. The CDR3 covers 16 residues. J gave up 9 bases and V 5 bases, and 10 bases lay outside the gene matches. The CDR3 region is CASSRTSGRGLGEQFF. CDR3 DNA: TGTGCCAGCAGTCGGACTAGCGGGAGAGGGTTAGGTGAGCAGTTCTTC.

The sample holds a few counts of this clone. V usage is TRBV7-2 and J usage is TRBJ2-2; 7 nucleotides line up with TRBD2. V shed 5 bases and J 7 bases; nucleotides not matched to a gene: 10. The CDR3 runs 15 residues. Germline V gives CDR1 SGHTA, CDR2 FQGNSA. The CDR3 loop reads CASSPHGGSDGELFF. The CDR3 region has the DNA TGTGCCAGCAGCCCCCACGGGGGGAGTGACGGGGAGCTGTTTTTT.

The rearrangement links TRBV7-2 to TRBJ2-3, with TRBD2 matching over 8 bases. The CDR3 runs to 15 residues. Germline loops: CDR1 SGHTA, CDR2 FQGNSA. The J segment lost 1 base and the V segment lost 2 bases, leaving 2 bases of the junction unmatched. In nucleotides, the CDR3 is TGTGCCAGCAGCTTAATGCGGGGGGGCACAGATACGCAGTATTTT. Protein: CASSLMRGGTDTQYF.

This CDR3 reads CASSPGLAGIQETQYF. CDR3 nucleotide sequence: TGTGCCAGCAGCCCCGGACTAGCGGGAATACAAGAGACCCAGTACTTC. The chain is built from TRBV5-6 and TRBJ2-5; 12 bases agree with TRBD2. V lost 4 bases and J lost 2; bases outside the gene matches: 6. Germline CDR1 is SGHDT and CDR2 is YYEEEE. This CDR3 spans 16 amino acids.

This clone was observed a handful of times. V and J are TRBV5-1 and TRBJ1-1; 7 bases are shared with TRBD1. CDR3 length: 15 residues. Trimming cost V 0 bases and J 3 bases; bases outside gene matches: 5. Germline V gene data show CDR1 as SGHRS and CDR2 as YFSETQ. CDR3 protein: CASSLEGQGDTEAFF. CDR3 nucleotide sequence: TGCGCCAGCAGCTTGGAGGGGCAGGGGGACACTGAAGCTTTCTTT.